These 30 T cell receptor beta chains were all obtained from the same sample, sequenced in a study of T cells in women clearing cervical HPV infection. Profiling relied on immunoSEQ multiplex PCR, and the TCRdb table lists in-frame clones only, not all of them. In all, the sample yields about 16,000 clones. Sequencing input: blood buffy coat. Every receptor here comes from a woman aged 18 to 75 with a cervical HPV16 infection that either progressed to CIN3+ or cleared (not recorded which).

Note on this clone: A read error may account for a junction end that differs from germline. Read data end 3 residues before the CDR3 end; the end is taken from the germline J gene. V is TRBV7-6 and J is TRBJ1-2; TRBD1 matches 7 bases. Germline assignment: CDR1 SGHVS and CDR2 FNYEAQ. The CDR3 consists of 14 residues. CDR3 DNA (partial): TGTGCCAGCAGCCTAGCTGGAGGGACAGATGAC. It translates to CASSLAGGTDD. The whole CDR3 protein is CASSLAGGTDDYTF.

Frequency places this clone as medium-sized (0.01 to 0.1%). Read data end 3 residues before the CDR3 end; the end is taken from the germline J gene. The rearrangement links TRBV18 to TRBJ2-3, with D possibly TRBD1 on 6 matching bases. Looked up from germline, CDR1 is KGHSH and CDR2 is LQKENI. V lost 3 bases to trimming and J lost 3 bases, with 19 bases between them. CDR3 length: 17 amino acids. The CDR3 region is CASSPQTHRERTDTQYF. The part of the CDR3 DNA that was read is TGTGCCAGCTCACCTCAGACTCACAGGGAACGTACAGATACG.

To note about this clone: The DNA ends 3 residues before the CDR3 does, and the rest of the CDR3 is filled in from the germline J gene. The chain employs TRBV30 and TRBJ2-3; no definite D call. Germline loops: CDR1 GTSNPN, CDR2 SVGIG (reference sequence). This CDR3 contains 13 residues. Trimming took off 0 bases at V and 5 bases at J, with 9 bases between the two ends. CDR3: CAWSVRGVDTQYF. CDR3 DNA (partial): TGTGCCTGGAGTGTACGCGGTGTAGATACG.

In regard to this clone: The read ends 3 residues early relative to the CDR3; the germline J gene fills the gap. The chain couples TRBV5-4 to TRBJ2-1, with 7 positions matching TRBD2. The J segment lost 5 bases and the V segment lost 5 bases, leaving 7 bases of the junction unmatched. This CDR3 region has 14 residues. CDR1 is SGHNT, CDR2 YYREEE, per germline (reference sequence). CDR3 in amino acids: CASRDPSGNNEQFF. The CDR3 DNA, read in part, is TGTGCCAGCAGAGACCCTAGCGGTAACAATGAG.

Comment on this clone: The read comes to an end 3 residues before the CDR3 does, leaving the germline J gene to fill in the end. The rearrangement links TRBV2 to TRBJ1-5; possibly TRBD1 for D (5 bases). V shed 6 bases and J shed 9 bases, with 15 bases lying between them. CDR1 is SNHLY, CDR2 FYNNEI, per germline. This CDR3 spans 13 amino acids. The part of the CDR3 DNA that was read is TGTGCCAGCAGAGACGACAGAGAGGGGCCC. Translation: CASRDDREGP. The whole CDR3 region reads CASRDDREGPQHF. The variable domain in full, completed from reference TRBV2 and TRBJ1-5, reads EPEVTQTPSHQVTQMGQEVILRCVPISNHLYFYWYRQILGQKVEFLVSFYNNEISEKSEIFDDQFSVERPDGSNFTLKIRSTKLEDSAMYFCASRDDREGPQHFGDGTRLSIL.

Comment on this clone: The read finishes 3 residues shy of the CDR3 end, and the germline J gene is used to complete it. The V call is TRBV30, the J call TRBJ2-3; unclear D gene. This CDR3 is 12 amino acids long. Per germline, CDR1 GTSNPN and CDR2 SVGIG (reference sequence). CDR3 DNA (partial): TGTGCCTGGAGTGTTGGTAGAGAGACG. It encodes CAWSVGRET. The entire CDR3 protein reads CAWSVGRETQYF. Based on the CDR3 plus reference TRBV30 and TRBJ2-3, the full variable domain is SQTIHQWPATLVQPVGSPLSLECTVEGTSNPNLYWYRQAAGRGLQLLFYSVGIGQISSEVPQNLSASRPQDRQFILSSKKLLLSDSGFYLCAWSVGRETQYFGPGTRLTVL.

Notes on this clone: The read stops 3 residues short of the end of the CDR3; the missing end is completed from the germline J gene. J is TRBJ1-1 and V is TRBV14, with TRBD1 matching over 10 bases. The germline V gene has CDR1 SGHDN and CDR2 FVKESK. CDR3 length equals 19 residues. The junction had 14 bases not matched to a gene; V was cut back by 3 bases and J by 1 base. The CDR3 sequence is CASSHPNSDRGSRNTEAFF. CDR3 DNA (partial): TGTGCCAGCAGCCACCCCAATTCGGACAGGGGGAGCCGGAACACTGAA. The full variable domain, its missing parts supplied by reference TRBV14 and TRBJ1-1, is EAGVTQFPSHSVIEKGQTVTLRCDPISGHDNLYWYRRVMGKEIKFLLHFVKESKQDESGMPNNRFLAERTGGTYSTLKVQPAELEDSGVYFCASSHPNSDRGSRNTEAFFGQGTRLTVV.

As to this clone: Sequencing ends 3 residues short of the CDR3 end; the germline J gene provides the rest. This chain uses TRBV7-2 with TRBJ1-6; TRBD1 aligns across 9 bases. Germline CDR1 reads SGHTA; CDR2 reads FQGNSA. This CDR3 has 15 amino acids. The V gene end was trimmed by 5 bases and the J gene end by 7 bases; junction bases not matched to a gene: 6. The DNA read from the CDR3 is TGTGCCAGCAGCCCCCGGGACAGGGTCAATTCACCC. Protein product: CASSPRDRVNSP. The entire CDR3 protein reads CASSPRDRVNSPLHF.

This CDR3 reads CASSLRGNSPLHF. The DNA read from the CDR3 is TGTGCCAGCAGTCTGAGGGGGAATTCACCC. The chain employs TRBV6-2 or TRBV6-3 and TRBJ1-6; tentative D call: TRBD1 (6 bases). The read falls 3 residues short of the CDR3 end, and the missing part is taken from the germline J gene. Germline-derived CDR1 and CDR2 are MNHEY and SVGEGT. CDR3 length: 13 amino acids. V gave up 5 bases and J gave up 7 bases, with 9 bases separating them.

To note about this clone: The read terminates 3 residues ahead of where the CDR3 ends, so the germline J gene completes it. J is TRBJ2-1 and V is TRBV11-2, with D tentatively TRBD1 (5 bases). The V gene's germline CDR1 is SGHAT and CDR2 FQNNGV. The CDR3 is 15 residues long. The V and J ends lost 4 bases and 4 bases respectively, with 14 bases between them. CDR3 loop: CASSSIGALYNEQFF. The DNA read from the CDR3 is TGTGCCAGCAGCTCTATAGGGGCCCTTTACAATGAG.

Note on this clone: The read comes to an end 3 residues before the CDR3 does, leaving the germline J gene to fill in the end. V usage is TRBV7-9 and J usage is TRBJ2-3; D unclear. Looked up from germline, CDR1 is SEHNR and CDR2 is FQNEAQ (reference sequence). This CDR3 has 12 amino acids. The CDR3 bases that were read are TGTGCCAGCACCCCTCCGCGGAAGCCG. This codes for CASTPPRKP. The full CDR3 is CASTPPRKPQYF.

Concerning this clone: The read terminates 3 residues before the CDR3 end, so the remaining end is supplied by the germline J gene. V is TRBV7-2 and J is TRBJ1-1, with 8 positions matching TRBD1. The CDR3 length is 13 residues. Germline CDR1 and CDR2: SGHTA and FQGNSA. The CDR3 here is CASSSPGGAGAFF. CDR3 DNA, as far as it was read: TGTGCCAGCAGCTCTCCAGGGGGCGCAGGA.

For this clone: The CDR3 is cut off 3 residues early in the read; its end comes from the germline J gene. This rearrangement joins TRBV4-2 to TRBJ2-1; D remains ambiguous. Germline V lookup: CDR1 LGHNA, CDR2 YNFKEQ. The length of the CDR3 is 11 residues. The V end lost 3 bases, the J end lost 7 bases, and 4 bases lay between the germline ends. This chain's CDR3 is CASSHLNEQFF. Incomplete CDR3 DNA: TGTGCCAGCAGCCACCTGAATGAG.

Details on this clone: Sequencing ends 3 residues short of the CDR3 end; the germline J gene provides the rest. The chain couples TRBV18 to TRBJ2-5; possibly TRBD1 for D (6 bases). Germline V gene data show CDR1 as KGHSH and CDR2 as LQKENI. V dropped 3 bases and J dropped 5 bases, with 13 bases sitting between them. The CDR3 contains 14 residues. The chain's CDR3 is CASSPTGTQETQYF. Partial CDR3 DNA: TGTGCCAGCTCACCGACAGGCACCCAGGAGACC.

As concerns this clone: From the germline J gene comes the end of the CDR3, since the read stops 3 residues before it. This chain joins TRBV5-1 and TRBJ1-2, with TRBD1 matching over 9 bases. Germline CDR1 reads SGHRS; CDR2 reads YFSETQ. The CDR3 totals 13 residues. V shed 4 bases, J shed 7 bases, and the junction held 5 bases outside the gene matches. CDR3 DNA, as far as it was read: TGCGCCAGCAGCGTAACAGGGGGCTCTGGC. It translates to CASSVTGGSG. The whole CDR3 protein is CASSVTGGSGYTF. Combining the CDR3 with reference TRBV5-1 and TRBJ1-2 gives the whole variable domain KAGVTQTPRYLIKTRGQQVTLSCSPISGHRSVSWYQQTPGQGLQFLFEYFSETQRNKGNFPGRFSGRQFSNSRSEMNVSTLELGDSALYLCASSVTGGSGYTFGSGTRLTVV.

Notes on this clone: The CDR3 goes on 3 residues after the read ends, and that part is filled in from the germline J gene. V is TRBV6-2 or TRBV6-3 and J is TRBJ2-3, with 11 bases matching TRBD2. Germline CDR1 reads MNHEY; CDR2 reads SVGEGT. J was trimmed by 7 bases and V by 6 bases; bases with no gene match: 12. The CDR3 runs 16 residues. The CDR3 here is CASRGGTSGSQNTQYF. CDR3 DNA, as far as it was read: TGTGCCAGCAGGGGTGGGACTAGCGGTTCACAGAATACG.

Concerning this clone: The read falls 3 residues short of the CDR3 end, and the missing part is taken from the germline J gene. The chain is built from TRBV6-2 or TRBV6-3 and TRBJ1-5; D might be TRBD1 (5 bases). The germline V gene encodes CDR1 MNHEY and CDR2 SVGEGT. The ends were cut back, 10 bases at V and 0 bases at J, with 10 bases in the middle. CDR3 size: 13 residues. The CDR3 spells CATTDYSNQPQHF. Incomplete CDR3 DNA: TGTGCCACGACAGATTATAGCAATCAGCCC.

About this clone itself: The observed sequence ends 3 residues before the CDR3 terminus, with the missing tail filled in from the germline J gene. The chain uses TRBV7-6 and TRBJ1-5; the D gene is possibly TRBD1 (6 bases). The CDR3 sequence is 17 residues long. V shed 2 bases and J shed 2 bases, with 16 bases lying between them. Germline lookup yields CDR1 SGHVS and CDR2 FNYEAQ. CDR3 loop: CASSLRSTGRGNQPQHF. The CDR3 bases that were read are TGTGCCAGCAGCTTAAGGTCGACAGGCCGGGGCAATCAGCCC.

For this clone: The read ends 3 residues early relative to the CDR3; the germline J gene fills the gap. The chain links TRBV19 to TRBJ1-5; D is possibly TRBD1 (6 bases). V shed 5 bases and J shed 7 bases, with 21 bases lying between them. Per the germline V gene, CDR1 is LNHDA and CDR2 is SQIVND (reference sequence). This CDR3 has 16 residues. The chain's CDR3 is CASSLPNQGRGQPQHF. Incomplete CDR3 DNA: TGTGCCAGTAGTCTCCCAAACCAGGGGCGAGGGCAGCCC.

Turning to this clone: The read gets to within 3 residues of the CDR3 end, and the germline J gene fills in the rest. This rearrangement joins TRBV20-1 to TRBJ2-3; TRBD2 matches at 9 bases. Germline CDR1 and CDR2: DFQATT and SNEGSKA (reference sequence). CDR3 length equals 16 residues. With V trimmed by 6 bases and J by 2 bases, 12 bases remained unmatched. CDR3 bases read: TGCAGTGCCCAGTGGAAGGGACTAGCCCTCACAGATACG. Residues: CSAQWKGLALTDT. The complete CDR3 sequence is CSAQWKGLALTDTQYF.

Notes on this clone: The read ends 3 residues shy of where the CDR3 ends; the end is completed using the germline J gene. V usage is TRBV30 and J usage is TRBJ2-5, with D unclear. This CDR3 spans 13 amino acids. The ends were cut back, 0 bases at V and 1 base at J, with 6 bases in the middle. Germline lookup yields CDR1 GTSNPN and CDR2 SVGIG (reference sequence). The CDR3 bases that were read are TGTGCCTGGAGTGTACGCAGCCAAGAGACC. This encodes CAWSVRSQET. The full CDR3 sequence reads CAWSVRSQETQYF.

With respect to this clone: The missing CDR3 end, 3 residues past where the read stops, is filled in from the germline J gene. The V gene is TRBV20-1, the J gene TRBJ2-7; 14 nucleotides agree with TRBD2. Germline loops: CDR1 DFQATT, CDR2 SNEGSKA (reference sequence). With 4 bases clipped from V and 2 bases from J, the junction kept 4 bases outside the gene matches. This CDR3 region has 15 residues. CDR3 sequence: CSAKRLAGGTYEQYF. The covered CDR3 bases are TGCAGTGCTAAACGACTAGCGGGGGGGACCTACGAG.

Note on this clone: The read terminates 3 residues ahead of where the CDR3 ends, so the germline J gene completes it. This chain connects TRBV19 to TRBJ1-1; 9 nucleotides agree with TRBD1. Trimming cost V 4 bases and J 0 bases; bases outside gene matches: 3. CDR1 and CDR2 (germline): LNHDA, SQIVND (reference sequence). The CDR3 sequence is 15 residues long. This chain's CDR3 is CASSTGQGLNTEAFF. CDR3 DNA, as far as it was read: TGTGCCAGTAGTACAGGACAGGGGTTGAACACTGAA.

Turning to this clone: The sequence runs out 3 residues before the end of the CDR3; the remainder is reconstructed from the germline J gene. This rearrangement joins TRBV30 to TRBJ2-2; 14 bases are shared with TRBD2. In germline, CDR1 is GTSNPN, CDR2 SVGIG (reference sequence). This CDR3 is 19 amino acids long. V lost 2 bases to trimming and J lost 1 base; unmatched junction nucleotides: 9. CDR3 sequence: CAWSSSGLAGVGNTGELFF. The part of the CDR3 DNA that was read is TGTGCCTGGAGTTCCTCGGGACTAGCGGGAGTAGGGAACACCGGGGAG.

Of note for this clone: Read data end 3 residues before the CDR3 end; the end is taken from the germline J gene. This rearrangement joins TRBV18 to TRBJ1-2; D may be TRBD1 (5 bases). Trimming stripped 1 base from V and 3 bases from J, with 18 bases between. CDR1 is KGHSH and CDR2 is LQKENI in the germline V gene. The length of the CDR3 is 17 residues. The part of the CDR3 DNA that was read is TGTGCCAGCTCACCACGCCGGACATCCCTAGGAGACTATGGC. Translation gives CASSPRRTSLGDYG. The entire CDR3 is CASSPRRTSLGDYGYTF.

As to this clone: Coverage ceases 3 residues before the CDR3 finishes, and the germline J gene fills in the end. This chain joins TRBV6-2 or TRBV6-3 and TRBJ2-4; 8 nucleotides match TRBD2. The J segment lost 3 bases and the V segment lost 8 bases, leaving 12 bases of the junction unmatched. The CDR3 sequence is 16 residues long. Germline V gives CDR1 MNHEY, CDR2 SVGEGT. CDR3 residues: CASRGSGRGDKNIQYF. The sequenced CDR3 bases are TGTGCCAGCCGCGGGAGCGGGAGAGGAGACAAAAACATT.

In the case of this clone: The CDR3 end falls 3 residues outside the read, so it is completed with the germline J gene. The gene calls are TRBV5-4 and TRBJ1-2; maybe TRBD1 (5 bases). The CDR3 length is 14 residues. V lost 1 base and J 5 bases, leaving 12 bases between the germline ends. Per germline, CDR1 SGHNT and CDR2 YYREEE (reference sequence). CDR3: CASSLNTRQYGYTF. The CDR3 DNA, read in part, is TGTGCCAGCAGCTTGAACACGAGACAGTATGGC.

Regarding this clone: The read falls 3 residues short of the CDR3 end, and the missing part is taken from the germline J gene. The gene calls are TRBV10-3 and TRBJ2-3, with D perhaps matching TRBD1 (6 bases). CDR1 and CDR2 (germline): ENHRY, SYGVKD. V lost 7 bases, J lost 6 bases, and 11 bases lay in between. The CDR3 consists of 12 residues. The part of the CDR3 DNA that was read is TGTGCCATCACCCAGGGGCAGGATACG. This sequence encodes CAITQGQDT. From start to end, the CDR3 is CAITQGQDTQYF.

CDR3 DNA (partial): TGTGCCAGCAGTGAAGATATCGGCAGCTATAGCAATCAGCCG. It codes for CASSEDIGSYSNQP. The whole CDR3 protein reads CASSEDIGSYSNQPQYF. The chain uses TRBV6-1 and TRBJ2-3; D remains ambiguous. The read comes to an end 3 residues before the CDR3 does, leaving the germline J gene to fill in the end. The CDR3 extends over 17 amino acids. Germline CDR1 is MNHNS and CDR2 is SASEGT.

The CDR3 protein is CSARDLGLISGNTIYF. The covered CDR3 bases are TGCAGTGCTAGAGATTTAGGGCTCATCTCTGGAAACACC. The chain couples TRBV20-1 to TRBJ1-3; D not resolved. Read data end 3 residues before the CDR3 end; the end is taken from the germline J gene. The CDR3 is made up of 16 amino acids. The germline gives CDR1 DFQATT, CDR2 SNEGSKA (reference sequence). The germline V and J ends were trimmed by 0 bases and 0 bases, with 12 bases remaining between them.